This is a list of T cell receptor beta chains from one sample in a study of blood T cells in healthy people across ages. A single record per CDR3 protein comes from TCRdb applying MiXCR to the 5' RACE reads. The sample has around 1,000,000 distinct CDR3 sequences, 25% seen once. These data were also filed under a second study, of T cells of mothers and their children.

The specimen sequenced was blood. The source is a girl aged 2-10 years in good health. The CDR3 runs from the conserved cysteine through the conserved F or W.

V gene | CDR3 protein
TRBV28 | CASSLSSGRPTYEQYF
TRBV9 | CASSNGYGETQYF
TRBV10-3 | CAISESRQPQHF
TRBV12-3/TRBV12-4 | CASSFGTGNSPLHF
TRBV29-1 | CSFMPPGATPDEQYF
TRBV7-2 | CASPTSRGNEQFF
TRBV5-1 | CASSYGTGKETQYF
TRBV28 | CASSLFLAGASDTQYF
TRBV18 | CASSIGTGKNEQYF
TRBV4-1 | CASSQADSPNEQFF
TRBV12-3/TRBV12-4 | CASSGSMAGCTF
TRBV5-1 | CASSLESPERETQYF
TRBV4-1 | CASSQREGGQETQYF